These 6 T cell receptor beta chains came from one sample sequenced in a study of CD8+ T cells in alopecia areata. Investigators isolated RNA and reverse transcribed it into cDNA to act as the sequencing template. Profiled with immunoSEQ multiplex PCR; TCRdb holds only in-frame clones, not every one. In the table there are approximately 140,000 clones, about 85% of which are singletons. Treatment described: oral pan-JAK inhibitor, 5-10 mg twice daily. Sequenced here: CD8+ T cells sorted from blood, sampled at week 4, from a patient treated with tofacitinib. The receptors were sampled from a human donor with alopecia areata.

The rearrangement uses TRBV5-4 and TRBJ2-3, with D uncertain. The V end was cut by 2 bases, the J end by 3 bases, with 7 bases between. CDR3 size: 13 residues. CDR1 and CDR2 from the germline V gene are SGHNT and YYREEE (reference sequence). This chain's CDR3 is CASSFSSTDTQYF. The DNA of the CDR3 is TGTGCCAGCAGCTTTAGCTCTACAGATACGCAGTATTTT.

The chain combines TRBV7-3 with TRBJ2-2, with D tentatively TRBD1 (6 bases). The germline gives CDR1 SGHTA, CDR2 FQGTGA. Trimming took 3 bases from V and 0 from J, leaving 20 bases between them. The CDR3 loop spans 19 amino acids. CDR3 DNA sequence: TGTGCCAGCAGCTTGGGCCCCGGGACAACTGCTCCGAACACCGGGGAGCTGTTTTTT. It is translated as CASSLGPGTTAPNTGELFF.

The rearrangement joins TRBV27 to TRBJ1-2; no clear D. The ends were cut back, 2 bases at V and 7 bases at J, with 11 bases in the middle. This CDR3 region has 13 residues. Germline CDR1 is MNHEY and CDR2 is SMNVEV (reference sequence). The CDR3 loop reads CASSLGHASGYTF. The CDR3 region has the DNA TGTGCCAGCAGTTTAGGTCACGCCTCTGGCTACACCTTC.

V usage is TRBV7-9 and J usage is TRBJ2-1; 9 bases agree with TRBD2. With V trimmed by 1 base and J by 2 bases, 12 bases remained unmatched. This CDR3 has 19 residues. Per the germline V gene, CDR1 is SEHNR and CDR2 is FQNEAQ (reference sequence). The DNA of the CDR3 is TGTGCCAGCAGCTTAGGGGAGCGGGAGGCTGCCTTTCCCTACAATGAGCAGTTCTTC. This codes for CASSLGEREAAFPYNEQFF.

The DNA for the CDR3 is TGCAGCGGGGCCGGGACAGACTCCTACGAGCAGTACTTC. This sequence encodes CSGAGTDSYEQYF. The V gene is TRBV29-1, the J gene TRBJ2-7; 7 nucleotides align to TRBD1. The CDR3 contains 13 residues. V shed 7 bases and J 0 bases; nucleotides not matched to a gene: 6. Germline V gives CDR1 SQVTM, CDR2 ANQGSEA.

The gene calls are TRBV6-5 and TRBJ2-3; D may be TRBD1 (5 bases). V lost 2 bases, J lost 0 bases, and 9 bases lay in between. Germline V gene sequence: CDR1 MNHEY, CDR2 SVGAGI. The CDR3 has 15 amino acids. In DNA form, the CDR3 reads TGTGCCAGCAGTTACGCAGGGTCTAGCACAGATACGCAGTATTTT. Its protein product is CASSYAGSSTDTQYF.